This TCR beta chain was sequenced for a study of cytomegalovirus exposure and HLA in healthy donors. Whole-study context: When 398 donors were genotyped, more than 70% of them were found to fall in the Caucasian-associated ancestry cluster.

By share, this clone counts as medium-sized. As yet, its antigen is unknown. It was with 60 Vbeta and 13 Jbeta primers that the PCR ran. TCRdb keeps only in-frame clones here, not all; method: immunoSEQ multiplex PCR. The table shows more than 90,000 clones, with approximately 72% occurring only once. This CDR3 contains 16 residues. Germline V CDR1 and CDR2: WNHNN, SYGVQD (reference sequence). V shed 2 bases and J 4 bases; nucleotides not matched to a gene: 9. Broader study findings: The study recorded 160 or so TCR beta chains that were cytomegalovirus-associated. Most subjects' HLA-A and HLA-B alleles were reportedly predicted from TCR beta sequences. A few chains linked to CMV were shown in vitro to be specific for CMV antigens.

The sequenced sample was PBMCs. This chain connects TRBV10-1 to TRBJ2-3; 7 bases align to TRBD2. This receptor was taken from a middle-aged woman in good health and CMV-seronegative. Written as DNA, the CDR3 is TGCGCCAGCAGTGAGAGGGACGCGGCGGGGGCAGATACGCAGTATTTT. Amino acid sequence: CASSERDAAGADTQYF.